This section outlines one TCR beta chain sequence together with its context. This clonotype came up a few times. It lacks a known antigen. There are no base qualities to consult, and no much larger clone falls within one base. The library was obtained by 5' RACE. The listed sequencing device is Illumina HiSeq 2500. A second PCR of about 6 to 12 cycles was run with a J-beta primer mix and a sample-barcoded 5' primer. Each TCR beta cDNA molecule received a unique molecular identifier from a template-switch 5' adaptor carrying 12 random nucleotides. Each sample yielded at least 3 million CDR3-containing paired-end reads. First-strand cDNA was synthesized from all RNA with the Mint cDNA synthesis kit, primed by a TRBC-specific oligonucleotide. All cDNA was treated with uracil-DNA glycosylase and then went through a first 18-cycle PCR with the universal primers M1SS and BC2_uni_R. Concerning the study's data processing: For normalization, 1 million high-quality reads were randomly selected from each sample, with every read carrying a distinct molecular identifier. Reads with shared molecular identifiers were discarded instead of being binned into consensus sequences. MiTCR, set to a Q25 quality threshold and the strictest error-elimination algorithm, was used for CDR3 identification, clonotype clustering and error correction. Lower-bound total TCR beta diversity was estimated with a nonparametric unseen species model using Euler transformation. TCRdb reanalyzed the raw reads on its own, using fastp at Q25 for trimming and MiXCR for clone calling, and kept in-frame beta chains. Each CDR3 protein gets just one entry, which takes the most common genes and DNA from the rows behind it. The V and J calls and clone size are TCRdb's, not the authors'. Recorded for this sample are fewer than 700,000 distinct CDR3 sequences; roughly 48% of them occurred a single time. The ten largest clones take up just under 25% of the sample.

Donors were around 37 systemically healthy Caucasian individuals from Russia aged roughly 6 to 100 years. Each donor gave ten milliliters of peripheral blood, drawn into EDTA-treated Vacutainer tubes. Ficoll-Paque density-gradient centrifugation was used to isolate PBMCs, with at least 7 million per sample. Total RNA was extracted from PBMCs with Trizol reagent, with at least 6 micrograms obtained per sample. For every donor, an aliquot of PBMCs went through flow cytometry to measure the percentages of naive CD45RAhigh/CD27high T cells. Spanning cysteine to phenylalanine, the CDR3 consists of 15 amino acids. Just CDR3 DNA is preserved here, 45 bases in frame from base 1. CDR1 MNHEY and CDR2 SVGAGI are derived from the germline V gene. V sheds 5 bases and J sheds 2 bases, leaving 16 bases between their ends. This entry is derived from a study of blood T cells in healthy people across ages (dated by TCRdb to the mid-2010s). Turning to the overall study: In model experiments, roughly one uniquely barcoded TCR beta cDNA molecule per two T cells was captured by template switching. Age-related changes in TCR beta repertoire diversity were measured in the study by deep sequencing normalized with unique cDNA molecular identifiers. Donors were grouped into four age groups: young (average roughly 16 years), middle-aged (roughly 40), aged (around 66) and long-lived (approximately 82). To avoid experimental bias, donors of different ages were spread randomly across the sequencing lanes. Two additional independent replicas of 1 million unique cDNA reads from the same blood draw were analyzed for two donors (one aged 18 to 30 and one aged 80 or older).

Study-wide findings and limitations: Bulk unsorted PBMC profiling prevented conclusive comparison of naive and antigen-experienced compartments. Observed TCR beta diversity per million T cells fell roughly linearly with age, and a significant reduction was already apparent by age roughly 40. Estimates of total diversity based on one million sequenced T cells were regarded as lower bounds and as underestimates. Because donor CMV infection status was unknown, age-related changes in expanded clonotypes were potentially confounded. Compared with the aged group, the long-lived group had more naive CD4+ T cells, fewer expanded clones and increased TCR diversity, suggesting age selection. The percentage of naive T cells measured by flow cytometry correlated strongly with observed TCR beta diversity.

Sequenced: blood. Recombination joined TRBV6-5 with TRBJ2-7; a tentative D match to TRBD1 spans 7 bases. The receptor's source is a man of 80 years or more in good health. The CDR3 protein sequence reads: CASSPAGQRPYEQYF. The DNA reads as follows: TGTGCCAGCAGTCCGGCGGGACAGAGGCCCTACGAGCAGTACTTC.